The rows below give T cell receptor beta chains drawn from one sample of a study of shared clonotypes between healthy human individuals. Method: immunoSEQ multiplex PCR; TCRdb's copy keeps in-frame clones and lacks some. The sample lists 740,000 or so clones; 55% to 85% were seen once. What was sequenced was memory CD4+ T cells sorted from blood. All receptors derive from a woman aged 30 to 39 in good health. Each CDR3 is given with its conserved first and last residue. D genes are given only for firm matches. Only some rows state a clone size, as once, few, many or a class for expanded clones.

V gene	clone size	D gene	J gene	CDR3 protein	CDR3 DNA
TRBV6-6	NA	NA	TRBJ1-4	CASGWGEKLFF	TGTGCCAGCGGCTGGGGCGAAAAACTGTTTTTT
TRBV7-2	NA	TRBD2	TRBJ2-1	CASSFRTRREQFF	TGTGCCAGCAGCTTTAGGACTAGACGTGAGCAGTTCTTC
TRBV28	NA	TRBD1	TRBJ1-1	CASSSPGQATEAFF	TGTGCCAGCAGTTCCCCCGGACAGGCCACTGAAGCTTTCTTT
TRBV28	NA	TRBD1	TRBJ2-2	CATGGQANTGELFF	TGTGCCACCGGAGGACAGGCGAACACCGGGGAGCTGTTTTTT
TRBV6-1	NA	NA	TRBJ1-2	CASSLDGSHYGYTF	TGTGCCAGCAGCCTGGACGGATCACACTATGGCTACACCTTC
TRBV6-6	few	NA	TRBJ1-1	CASSLRVTNTEAFF	TGTGCCAGCAGTCTCAGGGTTACGAACACTGAAGCTTTCTTT
TRBV5-4	few	NA	TRBJ2-5	CASSLVHKETQYF	TGTGCCAGCAGCTTGGTCCACAAAGAGACCCAGTACTTC
TRBV29-1	NA	NA	TRBJ1-2	CSVEDRPGGGYTF	TGCAGCGTTGAAGATCGGCCCGGAGGGGGCTACACCTTC
TRBV29-1	NA	TRBD2	TRBJ2-7	CSVQTTPGLAGAEQYF	TGCAGCGTCCAGACAACTCCGGGACTAGCGGGAGCCGAGCAGTACTTC
TRBV9	NA	NA	TRBJ2-1	CASSVDGVTYNEQFF	TGTGCCAGCAGCGTAGATGGGGTAACCTACAATGAGCAGTTCTTC
TRBV10-2	NA	NA	TRBJ2-7	CASSVGTYEQYF	TGCGCCAGCAGCGTGGGGACCTACGAGCAGTACTTC